This TCR beta chain derives from a study of blood T cells in healthy people across ages. A second PCR of roughly 7 to 11 cycles used a sample-barcoded 5' primer and a J-beta primer mix. TCRdb redid the calling of the 5' RACE reads with MiXCR, one entry per CDR3 protein. The sample has hundreds of thousands of distinct CDR3 sequences; roughly 21% are singletons. Deletions cut 3 bases from V and 2 bases from J, with 9 bases between. The CDR3 loop spans 14 amino acids. Germline values: CDR1 KGHDR, CDR2 SFDVKD. The chain carries TRBV24-1 and TRBJ1-2; D remains unclear. The receptor was derived from a man between 70 and 80 years old in good health. The sample consisted of blood. CDR3 sequence (DNA): TGTGCCACCAGTGATACTGCAAGAAACTATGGCTACACCTTC. It is translated as CATSDTARNYGYTF.